What follows are 9 T cell receptor beta chains derived from one specimen sequenced in a study of control samples from healthy donors and cancer patients (dated by TCRdb to about 2020). The method behind the library was the immunoSEQ multiplex PCR assay. TCRdb's version of the immuneACCESS table is confined to in-frame rearrangements and falls short of the full clone set. An unresolved V gene accounts for under half of the shortfall where checked; the remainder is of unknown origin. The sample table records some 120,000 clones; roughly 91% of these occur just once. 8% to 9% of the sample is held by the ten biggest clonotypes. Specimen: blood. The receptors originated from a man in his forties in good health.

This sequence joins TRBV21-1 and TRBJ2-4; TRBD1 was called by the table and not checked on the DNA. TRBV21-1 is described as a pseudogene. This CDR3 has 15 residues. CDR3 region: CAKGQPVLAKNIQYF. The CDR3 DNA reads TGTGCCAAGGGGCAACCAGTATTGGCCAAAAACATTCAGTACTTC.

This clone was seen just once. V is TRBV5-1 and J is TRBJ1-1; D is uncertain. Germline CDR1 reads SGHRS; CDR2 reads YFSETQ. CDR3 length equals 15 residues. Trimming removed 2 bases at V and 4 bases at J, with 15 bases between. CDR3 DNA sequence: TGCGCCAGCAGCTTTGATCCTATGGGGAGCACTGAAGCTTTCTTT. Amino acid sequence: CASSFDPMGSTEAFF.

The chain uses TRBV7-9 and TRBJ2-3, with TRBD2 matching over 8 bases. Germline V CDR1 and CDR2: SEHNR, FQNEAQ (reference sequence). CDR3 length: 16 amino acids. V lost 1 base to trimming and J lost 1 base; unmatched junction nucleotides: 4. The CDR3 region is CASSLVSGARTDTQYF. The CDR3 nucleotides are TGTGCCAGCAGCTTAGTTAGCGGGGCGCGCACAGATACGCAGTATTTT.

V usage is TRBV29-1 and J usage is TRBJ1-2; the D is unclear. The CDR3 extends over 14 amino acids. With 5 bases removed from V and 1 base from J, the gap between germline ends came to 14 bases. CDR1 and CDR2 (germline): SQVTM, ANQGSEA. The CDR3 sequence: CSVLIHGNNYGYTF. CDR3 DNA: TGCAGCGTTTTGATCCATGGTAATAACTATGGCTACACCTTC.

In DNA form, the CDR3 reads TGTGCCAGTAGTATAGGGGGAGGGGGTAGCAATCAGCCCCAGCATTTT. Its translation is CASSIGGGGSNQPQHF. The rearrangement uses TRBV19 and TRBJ1-5, with a weak D call TRBD1 (6 bases). The CDR3 loop spans 16 amino acids. Trimming cost V 1 base and J 0 bases, with 10 bases left between them. Germline-derived CDR1 and CDR2 are LNHDA and SQIVND (reference sequence).

The V and J genes are TRBV10-3 and TRBJ1-6; no definite D call. Trimming pared 0 bases from V and 7 bases from J, leaving 10 bases between. The V gene's germline CDR1 is ENHRY and CDR2 SYGVKD. This CDR3 is 15 amino acids long. CDR3 sequence: CAISESTGVNSPLHF. CDR3 DNA sequence: TGTGCCATCAGTGAGTCGACCGGGGTGAATTCACCCCTCCACTTT.

This chain joins TRBV13 and TRBJ1-5; the D gene is possibly TRBD1 (6 bases). Germline V gene sequence: CDR1 PRHDT, CDR2 FYEKMQ (reference sequence). Trimming removed 5 bases at V and 5 bases at J, with 13 bases between. This CDR3 contains 14 residues. CDR3 protein: CASSNRVLDQPQHF. DNA for the CDR3: TGTGCCAGCAGCAACAGGGTATTGGATCAGCCCCAGCATTTT.

The rearrangement links TRBV11-3 to TRBJ2-5; 11 positions match TRBD2. Trimming at V came to 6 bases and at J to 1 base, leaving 7 bases not matched to a gene. The CDR3 contains 16 residues. Germline V lookup: CDR1 SGHNT, CDR2 YENEEA. CDR3 DNA: TGTGCCAGCAGACCCCTAGCGGGGGGCCCCCAAGAGACCCAGTACTTC. Its protein product is CASRPLAGGPQETQYF.

The chain couples TRBV5-4 to TRBJ1-1; tentatively, D is TRBD1 (6 bases). Trimming cost V 0 bases and J 5 bases, with 11 bases left between them. This CDR3 contains 14 residues. Germline CDR1 SGHNT, CDR2 YYREEE (reference sequence). CDR3 in DNA: TGTGCCAGCAGCTTGGAGGGGGATTGGACTGAAGCTTTCTTT. This sequence encodes CASSLEGDWTEAFF.